The rows below give T cell receptor beta chains drawn from one sample of a study of blood T cell repertoires in COVID-19. The data were produced by immunoSEQ multiplex PCR, yet TCRdb's version contains in-frame clones alone and is incomplete. The table records about 92,000 clones, around three quarters of them present only once. Sequencing used peripheral blood. The receptors shown here come from a man in his fifties who had recovered from COVID-19. Both conserved end residues are trimmed from each CDR3.

cdr3_aa	v_call
ASSQELGGAGSYNEQF	TRBV3-1/TRBV3-2
ASTSTGTGSNEQF	TRBV6-6
ASSQGQGAGNTIY	TRBV14
ASKQGGGTDTQY	TRBV21-1
ASSLGLAGGPGTGELF	TRBV5-6
ASSRWRASSYNEQF	TRBV7-2
ASSLGVTGGFGEKLF	TRBV5-1
ASSSRERITDTQY	TRBV5-1
ASSSDRGTNEQF	TRBV7-9
ASSPQGLQETQY	TRBV5-6
ASSESLGAINSPLH	TRBV2
SVTSPIETEAF	TRBV29-1
ASSLSRLAGITDTQY	TRBV27
ASSSTIGEQY	TRBV18
ASSPLAGSNYGYT	TRBV5-1
ASRTSGRVGNEQF	TRBV6-5
ASSLGGGSETQY	TRBV11-2
ASSSGAGFNSPLH	TRBV2
ASSQGQSNQPQH	TRBV6-5
ASSQDPGLASDTQY	TRBV3-1/TRBV3-2
ASSLSTGDGVVTQY	TRBV11-3
ASSVGEGENEQY	TRBV9
ASSRARGLTEAF	TRBV5-1